This T cell receptor beta chain came from a study of OX40 agonist ivuxolimab in advanced cancers. Findings and caveats of the study: Expanded peripheral T cell antigen specificity was not determined.

With regard to this clone: Its antigen remains unidentified.

The assay was immunoSEQ multiplex PCR, and TCRdb's table has in-frame clones only and misses some. The table lists 55,000 to 70,000 clones, around 86% of them singletons. Sample: CD4+ or CD8+ T cells sorted from blood, taken in a trial of the OX40 agonist ivuxolimab. The receptor was derived from an adult with an advanced solid tumor such as melanoma, head and neck, liver or kidney cancer.

The CDR3 coding sequence is TGTGCCAGCAGTCCCCTATTTGTTGAGCAGTTCTTC. Amino acids: CASSPLFVEQFF. V gene TRBV28 combines with J gene TRBJ2-1; no definite D call. Germline V lookup: CDR1 MDHEN, CDR2 SYDVKM. V dropped 5 bases and J dropped 9 bases, with 11 bases sitting between them. CDR3 length equals 12 residues.